A single sample gave rise to the 15 T cell receptor beta chains below, sequenced in a study of blood T cells in healthy people across ages. Primers used in a second PCR of about 6 to 12 cycles were a sample-barcoded 5' primer and a J-beta primer mix. TCRdb re-derived calls from the 5' RACE reads in MiXCR, one entry per CDR3 protein. The sample lists approximately 600,000 distinct CDR3 sequences, roughly three fifths occurring once. Sequencing used blood. The receptors here all came from a man aged 55-75 years in good health.

The V and J genes are TRBV28 and TRBJ2-1, with D perhaps being TRBD1 or TRBD2 (5 bases each). The CDR3 has 14 amino acids. Germline V gives CDR1 MDHEN, CDR2 SYDVKM. V was pared by 5 bases and J by 5 bases, with 13 bases between. CDR3 DNA sequence: TGTGCCAGCAGTCCCCTGGGGGAAGACAATGAGCAGTTCTTC. Its protein product is CASSPLGEDNEQFF.

The chain's CDR3 is CSARDPGRGGDEQFF. CDR3 in DNA: TGCAGTGCTAGAGATCCAGGTCGGGGGGGTGATGAGCAGTTCTTC. The chain uses TRBV20-1 and TRBJ2-1, with 8 bases fitting TRBD2. Germline CDR1 reads DFQATT; CDR2 reads SNEGSKA (reference sequence). The CDR3 spans 15 residues. V was pared by 0 bases and J by 8 bases, with 9 bases of the junction left unmatched.

V usage is TRBV10-3 and J usage is TRBJ1-3; D gene uncertain. With 0 bases removed from V and 3 bases from J, the gap between germline ends came to 18 bases. Looked up from germline, CDR1 is ENHRY and CDR2 is SYGVKD. CDR3 length: 18 residues. The CDR3 nucleotides are TGTGCCATCAGTGAGTCGAATACCCAAAGCAACTTTGGAAACACCATATATTTT. It translates to CAISESNTQSNFGNTIYF.

The chain carries TRBV15 and TRBJ1-5, with D unresolved. V lost 0 bases to trimming and J lost 2 bases, with 5 bases between them. The CDR3 is 14 amino acids. The germline gives CDR1 LNHNV, CDR2 YYDKDF (reference sequence). CDR3 sequence (DNA): TGTGCCACCAGCAGAGATCCGGGCAATCAGCCCCAGCATTTT. Translated, it gives CATSRDPGNQPQHF.

The chain has TRBV20-1 and TRBJ1-5, with D maybe TRBD1 (6 bases). There are 12 residues in the CDR3. Per the germline V gene, CDR1 is DFQATT and CDR2 is SNEGSKA (reference sequence). Trimming cost V 5 bases and J 12 bases, with 17 bases left between them. The CDR3 spells CSAASGDQVQHF. The CDR3 nucleotides are TGCAGTGCTGCCTCAGGGGATCAGGTCCAGCATTTT.

There are many counts of this clonotype. The rearrangement uses TRBV28 and TRBJ1-2; D is possibly TRBD1 (6 bases). V lost 5 bases and J lost 3, with 13 bases in between. The germline gives CDR1 MDHEN, CDR2 SYDVKM. The CDR3 sequence is 14 residues long. CDR3 bases: TGTGCCAGCAGTACCCAGACAGGAGACTATGGCTACACCTTC. It codes for CASSTQTGDYGYTF.

This clonotype occurred a few times. The chain is built from TRBV6-5 and TRBJ2-5; 7 bases line up with TRBD2. The length of the CDR3 is 21 residues. CDR1 and CDR2 (germline): MNHEY, SVGAGI. V was clipped by 0 bases and J by 0 bases; unmatched bases: 19. CDR3 coding DNA: TGTGCCAGCAGTTACTCGAATTCGCCCCTCGGCGGGGGAGCGTACCAAGAGACCCAGTACTTC. Amino acid sequence: CASSYSNSPLGGGAYQETQYF.

This clonotype was observed a few times. This chain links TRBV20-1 with TRBJ2-6; D is perhaps TRBD1 (5 bases). Between the trimmed V and J ends, which lost 7 bases and 0 bases, there was a span of 10 bases. This CDR3 spans 14 amino acids. Germline values: CDR1 DFQATT, CDR2 SNEGSKA (reference sequence). The CDR3: CSGQSGSGANVLTF. The CDR3 region has the DNA TGCAGTGGACAGTCCGGCTCTGGGGCCAACGTCCTGACTTTC.

The chain carries TRBV11-3 and TRBJ2-3; D might be TRBD1 (6 bases). The V end lost 0 bases, the J end lost 0 bases, and 13 bases lay between the germline ends. The CDR3 extends over 17 amino acids. The germline V gene has CDR1 SGHNT and CDR2 YENEEA. The CDR3 nucleotides are TGTGCCAGCAGCTTAGATCCAGGGGCCACTAGCACAGATACGCAGTATTTT. It codes for CASSLDPGATSTDTQYF.

V is TRBV12-3 or TRBV12-4 and J is TRBJ2-5; 12 bases align to TRBD2. The V segment lost 6 bases and the J segment 5 bases; nucleotides outside the gene matches: 7. This CDR3 is 15 amino acids long. CDR3: CASSIGLAGWETQYF. Written as DNA, the CDR3 is TGTGCCAGCAGCATAGGACTAGCGGGGTGGGAGACCCAGTACTTC.

The gene calls are TRBV7-2 and TRBJ2-7; the D is unclear. Trimming left V 4 bases short and J 5 bases short, with 9 bases between. CDR1 is SGHTA and CDR2 is FQGNSA in the germline V gene. The CDR3 is made up of 12 amino acids. CDR3 nucleotides: TGTGCCAGCAGCTCCTCGTGGGACGAGCAGTACTTC. It yields the protein CASSSSWDEQYF.

A few counts support this clonotype. This sequence joins TRBV12-3 or TRBV12-4 and TRBJ1-4; TRBD1 matches at 9 bases. CDR3 size: 15 residues. Trimming at V came to 4 bases and at J to 8 bases, leaving 8 bases not matched to a gene. CDR3: CASSSLQGAEEKLFF. The CDR3 nucleotides are TGTGCCAGCAGTTCCCTACAGGGGGCCGAGGAAAAACTGTTTTTT.

This clonotype was picked up a small number of times. The gene calls are TRBV12-5 and TRBJ1-6, with a possible D match to TRBD1 (5 bases). CDR1 LGHNT and CDR2 FRNRAP come from the germline V gene. The CDR3 has 11 residues. Trimming removed 9 bases from V and 9 bases from J, with 9 bases in between. Here the CDR3 reads CARTGSSPLHF. CDR3 nucleotide sequence: TGTGCTAGAACAGGCAGTTCACCCCTCCACTTT.

The chain is built from TRBV20-1 and TRBJ2-2; TRBD2 agrees at 7 bases. The germline V gene encodes CDR1 DFQATT and CDR2 SNEGSKA (reference sequence). The CDR3 spans 16 residues. V dropped 6 bases and J dropped 5; count of bases not matched to a gene: 15. The CDR3 here is CSALDQAGRSTGELFF. DNA for the CDR3: TGCAGTGCCCTAGACCAAGCGGGGAGGAGTACCGGGGAGCTGTTTTTT.

The chain recombines TRBV6-5 with TRBJ1-5; 8 positions agree with TRBD1. V lost 5 bases and J lost 2; bases outside the gene matches: 8. The CDR3 runs 16 residues. Germline assignment: CDR1 MNHEY and CDR2 SVGAGI. The CDR3 sequence is CASSRLRGQGNQPQHF. CDR3 coding DNA: TGTGCCAGCAGTCGCCTCAGGGGACAGGGCAATCAGCCCCAGCATTTT.